Below, 12 T cell receptor beta chains from the same sample are listed, as sequenced in a study of cytomegalovirus exposure and HLA in healthy donors listed by TCRdb under 2017. Library method: the immunoSEQ multiplex PCR assay. A mixture of 60 forward primers for TCR Vbeta segments and 13 reverse primers for TCR Jbeta segments was used in the multiplex PCR. TCRdb provides this immuneACCESS table in a form limited to in-frame rearrangements. Some clones are lacking; in checked studies, under half of them reflect an unresolved V gene, and why the rest are absent is not known. This sample comprises roughly 160,000 clones, 80% of them detected only once. The leading ten clones occupy 8% to 10% of the sample. Sequencing was performed on PBMCs. All receptors come from a man between 18 and 29 years old in good health and CMV-seropositive.

J is TRBJ2-1 and V is TRBV7-2; maybe TRBD2 (5 bases). V dropped 5 bases and J dropped 7 bases, with 15 bases sitting between them. This CDR3 contains 14 residues. The germline V gene has CDR1 SGHTA and CDR2 FQGNSA. DNA of the CDR3: TGTGCCAGCAGCCTCTCACTAGGATCGAATGAGCAGTTCTTC. It yields the protein CASSLSLGSNEQFF.

The J gene is TRBJ2-2, the V gene TRBV10-3, with 7 bases that match TRBD1. Germline CDR1 reads ENHRY; CDR2 reads SYGVKD. V lost 6 bases and J lost 5; bases outside the gene matches: 9. The CDR3 has 15 amino acids. CDR3 loop: CAIRETLDRTGELFF. The CDR3 nucleotides read TGTGCCATCAGGGAAACCCTGGACAGGACCGGGGAGCTGTTTTTT.

The chain carries TRBV7-2 and TRBJ1-5; D uncertain. Trimming took off 3 bases at V and 1 base at J, with 7 bases between the two ends. This CDR3 comprises 14 residues. The germline V gene encodes CDR1 SGHTA and CDR2 FQGNSA. CDR3 DNA sequence: TGTGCCAGCAGCTTTTTCGGGAGCAATCAGCCCCAGCATTTT. Translation: CASSFFGSNQPQHF.

The CDR3 nucleotides are TGTGCCAGTAGTATAGGTGGGACAGGGAGAACTGAAGCTTTCTTT. It codes for CASSIGGTGRTEAFF. The V call is TRBV19, the J call TRBJ1-1; 9 bases agree with TRBD1. This CDR3 comprises 15 residues. Germline assignment: CDR1 LNHDA and CDR2 SQIVND (reference sequence). Trimming took 1 base from V and 5 from J; bases not matched to a gene: 5.

The gene calls are TRBV11-2 and TRBJ2-2, with 7 bases that match TRBD2. The CDR3 spans 17 residues. Germline values: CDR1 SGHAT, CDR2 FQNNGV. The junction had 12 bases not matched to a gene; V was cut back by 8 bases and J by 0 bases. CDR3 nucleotides: TGTGCCAGCCGTCTCTCCCTTGGACTAGCGAACACCGGGGAGCTGTTTTTT. Translated, it gives CASRLSLGLANTGELFF.

This clone was observed a single time. The CDR3 nucleotides are TGTGCCAGCAGCCAAGAAATTGCGGGGAACACTGAAGCTTTCTTT. As protein: CASSQEIAGNTEAFF. V gene TRBV4-2 combines with J gene TRBJ1-1; D is unresolved. V lost 0 bases and J 1 base, leaving 9 bases between the germline ends. The length of the CDR3 is 15 residues. Germline CDR1 reads LGHNA; CDR2 reads YNFKEQ.

The rearrangement uses TRBV30 and TRBJ2-1; D uncertain. Per germline, CDR1 GTSNPN and CDR2 SVGIG (reference sequence). Trimming left V 4 bases short and J 3 bases short, with 10 bases between. This CDR3 comprises 13 residues. Here the CDR3 reads CAWNVPGYNEQFF. CDR3 DNA: TGTGCCTGGAATGTACCCGGCTACAATGAGCAGTTCTTC.

The V gene is TRBV10-3, the J gene TRBJ1-1, with a possible D match to TRBD1 (5 bases). Germline values: CDR1 ENHRY, CDR2 SYGVKD. This CDR3 is 13 amino acids long. Trimming left V 2 bases short and J 4 bases short, with 8 bases between. The CDR3 DNA reads as TGTGCCATCAGTGAGGTGGGGGGCACTGAAGCTTTCTTT. Protein product: CAISEVGGTEAFF.

The chain couples TRBV10-2 to TRBJ1-2; 8 bases are a match to TRBD1. Per the germline V gene, CDR1 is WSHSY and CDR2 is SAAADI. V lost 5 bases, J lost 6 bases, and 2 bases stayed unmatched. This CDR3 region has 12 residues. The CDR3, as DNA: TGCGCCAGCAGTTCGGACAGGGATGGCTACACCTTC. Translation gives CASSSDRDGYTF.

Turning to this clone: The same CDR3 also results from other DNA sequences found in this sample. The chain couples TRBV9 to TRBJ2-3; D may be TRBD2 (5 bases). The CDR3 length is 14 residues. Germline lookup yields CDR1 SGDLS and CDR2 YYNGEE. Trimming pared 3 bases from V and 0 bases from J, leaving 8 bases between. CDR3 residues: CASSAGLSTDTQYF. The CDR3 DNA reads TGTGCCAGCAGCGCCGGACTGAGCACAGATACGCAGTATTTT.

This rearrangement joins TRBV10-3 to TRBJ1-3, with TRBD1 identical over 8 bases. The CDR3 is made up of 17 amino acids. The junction had 13 bases not matched to a gene; V was cut back by 7 bases and J by 2 bases. Looked up from germline, CDR1 is ENHRY and CDR2 is SYGVKD. CDR3 sequence (DNA): TGTGCCATCACCCCCGGGGTGGGGACAGGAGCTGGAAACACCATATATTTT. It yields the protein CAITPGVGTGAGNTIYF.

The V call is TRBV7-9, the J call TRBJ2-1; 10 nucleotides align to TRBD2. This CDR3 region has 17 residues. Germline values: CDR1 SEHNR, CDR2 FQNEAQ (reference sequence). Trimming at V came to 1 base and at J to 7 bases, leaving 10 bases not matched to a gene. CDR3 nucleotides: TGTGCCAGCAGCTTAGTTTACCCAGCGGGAGGGTATAATGAGCAGTTCTTC. It yields the protein CASSLVYPAGGYNEQFF. Combining the CDR3 with reference TRBV7-9 and TRBJ2-1 gives the whole variable domain DTGVSQNPRHKITKRGQNVTFRCDPISEHNRLYWYRQTLGQGPEFLTYFQNEAQLEKSRLLSDRFSAERPKGSFSTLEIQRTEQGDSAMYLCASSLVYPAGGYNEQFFGPGTRLTVL.